A selection of T cell receptor beta chains follows, all from one sample in a study of blood T cells in healthy people across ages. TCRdb fed the 5' RACE reads into MiXCR, producing one record per CDR3 protein. The sample contains some 730,000 distinct CDR3 sequences, 22% of which appear only once. The sequenced material came from blood. These receptors were taken from a man in his 70s in good health. CDR3s leave out the opening cysteine and the closing phenylalanine or tryptophan. Fields, in order: J gene, CDR3 length, V gene, D gene, CDR3 protein. D genes are given only for firm matches.

>TRBJ1-4|15|TRBV15|.
ATSRSFDRGFNEKLF
>TRBJ1-4|16|TRBV6-1|TRBD1
ASSEKAGGVVRREKLF
>TRBJ1-1|12|TRBV25-1|TRBD1
ASSAFIQGAEAF
>TRBJ1-2|11|TRBV30|.
AWGRDRPRGYT
>TRBJ2-5|12|TRBV9|.
ASSVQGSMETQY
>TRBJ1-2|12|TRBV20-1|.
SARDLRRVDGYT
>.|14|TRBV14|.
ASSQDEFADVNEQF
>TRBJ2-1|9|TRBV24-1|.
ATSRNNEQF
>TRBJ2-5|12|TRBV20-1|.
SARDWTIQETQY
>TRBJ2-2|13|TRBV18|.
ASSREFSNTGELF
>TRBJ2-3|12|TRBV7-2|TRBD1
ASSLDRAVNTQY
>TRBJ1-2|9|TRBV29-1|TRBD1
SVGTGNGYT
>TRBJ1-1|13|TRBV5-1|.
ASRSVGEGNTEAF
>TRBJ1-4|15|TRBV5-1|.
ASSPEGSWGTNEKLF
>TRBJ1-1|13|TRBV7-2|.
ASSLVGIGATEAF
>TRBJ2-4|11|TRBV12-3/TRBV12-4|.
ASSYDTGNIQY
>TRBJ1-6|15|TRBV5-6|.
ASSLGPGEFYNSPLH
>TRBJ1-6|13|TRBV7-3|.
ASSLTAGLGSPLH
>TRBJ1-1|11|TRBV20-1|.
SASPSGTAEAF
>TRBJ1-6|12|TRBV12-3/TRBV12-4|.
ASTKAGLWSPLH
>TRBJ2-7|14|TRBV5-5|.
ASCPGTSTFDDEQY
>TRBJ2-3|14|TRBV7-2|TRBD2
ASSPTSGTRRDTQY
>TRBJ1-1|13|TRBV24-1|.
ATSDGTGIGTEAF
>TRBJ2-6|15|TRBV12-3/TRBV12-4|TRBD1
ASSQTGGISGANVLT
>.|14|TRBV4-2|TRBD2
ASRPSSGGPYNEQF
>TRBJ1-1|15|TRBV5-6|TRBD1
ASSLTGTADMNTEAF
>TRBJ1-2|13|TRBV13|TRBD1
ASSSGQGKGYGYT
>TRBJ1-4|10|TRBV29-1|.
SVAATNEKLF
>TRBJ1-2|13|TRBV20-1|.
SARGRGEVNYGYT
>TRBJ1-2|12|TRBV6-2/TRBV6-3|.
ASSPSDRFYGYT
>TRBJ2-7|13|TRBV20-1|TRBD2
SALERGEGWYEQY
>TRBJ1-1|12|TRBV12-3/TRBV12-4|.
ASSLLTVNTEAF
>TRBJ2-7|12|TRBV5-1|.
ASSPVPDLYEQY
>TRBJ2-6|15|TRBV5-1|.
ASSLETWGSGANVLT
>TRBJ2-7|12|TRBV28|.
ASTPGPRTREQY
>TRBJ1-1|13|TRBV6-6|.
ASRPPGGEGTEAF
>TRBJ1-4|14|TRBV3-1|TRBD1
ASSQDIGQGREKLF
>TRBJ1-2|12|TRBV4-1|.
ASSQGDSRDGYT
>TRBJ2-4|14|TRBV5-1|.
ASSRGQRSAKNIQY
>TRBJ2-5|10|TRBV12-5|.
ASGLAGGTQY
>TRBJ2-1|17|TRBV5-1|TRBD2
ASSLVATSGGPDLYEQF
>TRBJ1-2|11|TRBV20-1|.
SARQQENYGYT
>TRBJ2-7|12|TRBV19|TRBD1
ASSPRQGTGEQY
>TRBJ2-3|12|TRBV7-9|.
ASSSFLSTDTQY
>.|12|TRBV7-9|.
ASSLVATTYEQY
>TRBJ2-5|11|TRBV29-1|.
SVERRDQETQY
>TRBJ2-3|10|TRBV3-1|.
ASSHLGDTQY
>TRBJ1-1|12|TRBV6-2/TRBV6-3|.
ASRRSDGYTEAF
>TRBJ1-6|13|TRBV12-3/TRBV12-4|.
ASSMDRRNNSPLH
>TRBJ2-1|10|TRBV11-1|.
ASSGRRLEQF
>TRBJ2-1|15|TRBV5-1|.
ASSWSRGKGSYNEQF
>TRBJ2-4|14|TRBV7-9|.
ASSLVRGLAKNIQY
>TRBJ2-5|9|TRBV11-2|.
ASRSGETQY
>TRBJ1-2|14|TRBV6-1|TRBD1
ASSTFGDRTNYGYT
>TRBJ2-5|11|TRBV5-1|.
ASSSDSTQTQY
>TRBJ1-2|12|TRBV15|TRBD1
ATSKSTGGYGYT
>TRBJ1-1|10|TRBV12-3/TRBV12-4|TRBD1
ASSRDRGRAF
>TRBJ1-5|13|TRBV15|TRBD1
ATSRDRQRNQPQH
>.|11|TRBV7-9|.
ASSPDGGETQY